This T cell receptor beta chain was sequenced in a study of T cells expressing NK-cell markers (dated by TCRdb to the early 2020s). Notes on the research overall: TCR beta-chain repertoires were profiled in sorted CD3+CD56+NKG2C+, CD3+CD56+NKG2C- and CD3+CD56-NKG2C+ T-cell subsets from several donors. Among the eight sequenced donors, only one was HCMV-seronegative, while the other seven were HCMV-seropositive. Randomly selected healthy volunteers, three men and five women, were used as the eight sequenced donors. The libraries were sequenced on Illumina HiSeq 2000/2500, MiSeq or NextSeq, producing 2 x 150 bp reads.

The data were produced on an Illumina HiSeq 2000. The TCR beta cDNA libraries were made using 5'RACE template switching, a step that added both a universal primer site and unique molecular identifiers. cDNA synthesis was primed from the TCR beta constant segment, followed by two successive PCR amplification steps. Per the authors' processing: MIGEC was used to demultiplex reads and group reads by UMI, and MiTCR was used to assemble and quantify clonotypes. To exclude erroneous sequences, only TCR cDNA sequences supported by at least two reads were retained. The tcR package was used for downstream repertoire analysis, with clonotypes matched between fractions based on CDR3 nucleotide sequence plus V segment. VDJmatch was used to annotate antigen specificity against VDJdb, with one amino acid substitution in CDR3 allowed. TCRdb reprocessed the reads, and each CDR3 protein sequence is entered once, without DNA. The V and J calls and clone size are TCRdb's, not the authors'. Per the sample table, the count is about 370,000 distinct CDR3 sequences. About 10% of the sample rests with the top ten.

HCMV-specific IgG was detected in serum with a commercial ELISA kit to determine HCMV serostatus. Peripheral blood mononuclear cells were isolated from blood by Ficoll density gradient centrifugation. The germline V gene (reference sequence) gives CDR1 as LGHDT and CDR2 as YNNKEL. The CDR3 contains 15 residues, cysteine and phenylalanine counted. The entry carries no DNA sequence. As to this clonotype: Its antigen is currently not known.

What the study reported, not specific to this receptor: For roughly six donors, the dominant CD3+CD56+NKG2C+ clonotypes were among the top 10 CD8+ clonotypes and accounted for roughly 1.0-8% of CD8+ T cells. Those dominant clonotypes were again the most abundant among CD3+CD56-NKG2C+ cells in a handful of donors, at about 25-60.1%. Whether the expanded NKG2C-expressing T cell clones were specific for HCMV antigens was left unclear.

Sequencing was done on a sample of blood T cells: a sorted CD56 or NKG2C T cell subset, CD4+ or CD8+ T cells, or bulk PBMC T cells (not recorded which). The rearrangement combines TRBV3-1 with TRBJ2-7; the TCRdb D gene call, TRBD1, has no DNA to confirm it. The receptor was isolated from a woman in her forties or fifties in good health. Donor details come from another sample of the same person, matched by shared clones. CDR3 sequence: CASSQDPGGGYEQYF.